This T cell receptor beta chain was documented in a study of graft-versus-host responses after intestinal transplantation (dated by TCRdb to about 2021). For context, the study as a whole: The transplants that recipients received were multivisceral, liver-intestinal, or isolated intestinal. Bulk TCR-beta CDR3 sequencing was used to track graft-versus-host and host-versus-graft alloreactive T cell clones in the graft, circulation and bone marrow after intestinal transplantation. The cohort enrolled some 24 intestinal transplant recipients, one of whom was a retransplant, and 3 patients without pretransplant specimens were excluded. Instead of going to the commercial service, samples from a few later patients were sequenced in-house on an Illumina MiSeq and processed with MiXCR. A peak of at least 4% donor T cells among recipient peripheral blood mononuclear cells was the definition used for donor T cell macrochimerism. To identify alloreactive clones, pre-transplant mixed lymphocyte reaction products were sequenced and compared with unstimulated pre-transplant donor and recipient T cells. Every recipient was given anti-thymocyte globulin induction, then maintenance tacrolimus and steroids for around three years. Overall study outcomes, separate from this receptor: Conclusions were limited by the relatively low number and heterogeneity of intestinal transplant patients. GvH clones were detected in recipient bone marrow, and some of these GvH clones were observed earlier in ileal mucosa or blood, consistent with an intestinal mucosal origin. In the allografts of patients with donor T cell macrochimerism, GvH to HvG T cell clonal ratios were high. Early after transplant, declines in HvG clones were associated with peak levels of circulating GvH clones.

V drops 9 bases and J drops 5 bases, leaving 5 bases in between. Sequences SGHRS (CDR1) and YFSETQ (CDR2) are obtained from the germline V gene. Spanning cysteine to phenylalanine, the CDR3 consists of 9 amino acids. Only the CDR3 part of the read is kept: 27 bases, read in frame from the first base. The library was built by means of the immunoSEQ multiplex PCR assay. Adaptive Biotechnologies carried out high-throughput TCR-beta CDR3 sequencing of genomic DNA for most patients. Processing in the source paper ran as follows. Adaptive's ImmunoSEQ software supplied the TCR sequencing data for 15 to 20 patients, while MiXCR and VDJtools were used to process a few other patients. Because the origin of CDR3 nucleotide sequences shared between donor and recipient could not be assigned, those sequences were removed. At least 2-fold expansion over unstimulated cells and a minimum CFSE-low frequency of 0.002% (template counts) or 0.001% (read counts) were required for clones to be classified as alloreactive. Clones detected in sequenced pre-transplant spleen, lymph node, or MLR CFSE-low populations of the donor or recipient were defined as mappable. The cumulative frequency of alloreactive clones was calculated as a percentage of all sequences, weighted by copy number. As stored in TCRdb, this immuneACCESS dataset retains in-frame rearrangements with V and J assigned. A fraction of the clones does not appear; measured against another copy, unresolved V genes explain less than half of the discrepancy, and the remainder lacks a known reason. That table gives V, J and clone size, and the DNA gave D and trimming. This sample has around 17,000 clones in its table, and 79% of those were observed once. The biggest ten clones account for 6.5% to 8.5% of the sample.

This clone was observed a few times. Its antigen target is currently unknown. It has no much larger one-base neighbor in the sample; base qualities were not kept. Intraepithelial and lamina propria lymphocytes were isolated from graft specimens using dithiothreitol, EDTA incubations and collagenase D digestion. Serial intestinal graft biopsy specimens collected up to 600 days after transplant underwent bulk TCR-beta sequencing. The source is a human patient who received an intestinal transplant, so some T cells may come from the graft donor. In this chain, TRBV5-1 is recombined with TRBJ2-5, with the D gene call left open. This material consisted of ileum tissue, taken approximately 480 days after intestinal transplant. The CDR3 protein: CANRETQYF. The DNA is TGCGCCAACCGGGAGACCCAGTACTTC.